The 8 T cell receptor beta chains listed next were all sequenced from one sample in a study of blood T cell repertoires in COVID-19. Using immunoSEQ multiplex PCR, the repertoire was profiled, and TCRdb retains in-frame clones only, with some absent. Found here are approximately 210,000 clones, approximately 86% of them singletons; the top ten hold around 2.1%. The source material was PBMCs or T cells enriched from blood (not recorded which). The receptors were gathered from a woman in her 30s who had recovered from COVID-19.

The J gene is TRBJ1-2, the V gene TRBV2; tentative D call: TRBD1 (5 bases). Germline V CDR1 and CDR2: SNHLY, FYNNEI. CDR3 length: 12 residues. Trimming took 6 bases from V and 7 from J, leaving 12 bases between them. The CDR3: CASRSGGFGYTF. CDR3 sequence (DNA): TGTGCCAGCAGGTCCGGGGGGTTTGGCTACACCTTC.

The chain links TRBV29-1 to TRBJ2-1; D may be TRBD2 (5 bases). Looked up from germline, CDR1 is SQVTM and CDR2 is ANQGSEA. Trimming shortened V by 5 bases and J by 8 bases, and 13 bases separated the two germline ends. There are 12 residues in the CDR3. The CDR3 protein is CSVSRSGHEQFF. CDR3 sequence (DNA): TGCAGCGTTTCGAGGAGCGGTCATGAGCAGTTCTTC.

The chain couples TRBV6-2 or TRBV6-3 to TRBJ1-2; D might be TRBD1 (6 bases). The CDR3 runs 13 residues. Per germline, CDR1 MNHEY and CDR2 SVGEGT. With 4 bases removed from V and 5 bases from J, the gap between germline ends came to 11 bases. DNA for the CDR3: TGTGCCAGCAGTTTAGGGGGAAGTTATGGCTACACCTTC. Protein product: CASSLGGSYGYTF.

On this clone: The same CDR3 also results from other DNA sequences found in this sample. The V call is TRBV18, the J call TRBJ1-2, with D unclear. V lost 0 bases to trimming and J lost 2 bases, with 7 bases between them. CDR1 and CDR2 (germline): KGHSH, LQKENI. The CDR3 has 14 amino acids. The CDR3 sequence: CASSPPGANYGYTF. The DNA of the CDR3 is TGTGCCAGCTCACCACCGGGAGCCAACTATGGCTACACCTTC.

The V and J genes are TRBV7-2 and TRBJ2-3; TRBD1 aligns across 9 bases. Losses at the gene ends were 4 bases for V and 8 bases for J; bases not matched to a gene: 10. Per the germline V gene, CDR1 is SGHTA and CDR2 is FQGNSA. This CDR3 comprises 15 residues. CDR3 coding DNA: TGTGCCAGCAGCTCCCGGGACAGGGTACGCAGTACGCAGTATTTT. Translation gives CASSSRDRVRSTQYF.

The CDR3 is CASSPRPYRGEKLFF. CDR3 DNA: TGTGCCAGCAGCCCCCGTCCCTATCGGGGTGAAAAACTGTTTTTT. V usage is TRBV9 and J usage is TRBJ1-4; D gene uncertain. CDR3 length: 15 amino acids. Germline CDR1 and CDR2: SGDLS and YYNGEE. Trimming shortened V by 4 bases and J by 7 bases, and 17 bases separated the two germline ends. The full variable domain, its missing parts supplied by reference TRBV9 and TRBJ1-4, is DSGVTQTPKHLITATGQRVTLRCSPRSGDLSVYWYQQSLDQGLQFLIQYYNGEERAKGNILERFSAQQFPDLHSELNLSSLELGDSALYFCASSPRPYRGEKLFFGSGTQLSVL.

Written as DNA, the CDR3 is TGTGCCAGCAGCATGGACAGGGGAGGCAACTATGGCTACACCTTC. The encoded protein is CASSMDRGGNYGYTF. This chain joins TRBV7-2 and TRBJ1-2; 9 bases are shared with TRBD1. Losses at the gene ends were 5 bases for V and 2 bases for J; bases not matched to a gene: 6. Germline lookup yields CDR1 SGHTA and CDR2 FQGNSA. The CDR3 runs to 15 residues.

This clone was recorded a few times. J is TRBJ1-5 and V is TRBV10-3; TRBD1 might be the D (5 bases). The germline V gene has CDR1 ENHRY and CDR2 SYGVKD. This CDR3 is built from 15 residues. Deletions cut 2 bases from V and 7 bases from J, with 15 bases between. The CDR3 DNA follows: TGTGCCATCAGTGAGAGTAGCCAGGGTGGCCAGCCCCAGCATTTT. Amino acids: CAISESSQGGQPQHF.